This T cell receptor (beta chain) derives from a study of blood T cells in healthy people across ages. General study findings and limits: Unsorted PBMCs prevented conclusive naive versus antigen-experienced comparison.

It was approximately 10 milliliters of peripheral blood that were drawn from each donor. Concerning this clonotype: What it binds is unknown. One end of the junction varies from germline; a read error may be responsible.

With a J-beta primer mix and a sample-barcoded 5' primer, a second PCR ran about 7 to 12 cycles. MiXCR was run by TCRdb on the 5' RACE reads, yielding one entry per CDR3 protein. The sample carries roughly 700,000 distinct CDR3 sequences, around 49% recorded once. This CDR3 is built from 16 residues. Germline assignment: CDR1 SGHVS and CDR2 FNYEAQ. Material: blood. The source of this sequence is an older woman in good health. The chain uses TRBV7-6 and TRBJ2-6; a possible D gene is TRBD1 (5 bases). As DNA, the CDR3 is TGTGCCAGCAGCCTCAGAGCTAACTCTGGGGCCAACGTCCAGACTTTC. This gives the protein CASSLRANSGANVQTF.